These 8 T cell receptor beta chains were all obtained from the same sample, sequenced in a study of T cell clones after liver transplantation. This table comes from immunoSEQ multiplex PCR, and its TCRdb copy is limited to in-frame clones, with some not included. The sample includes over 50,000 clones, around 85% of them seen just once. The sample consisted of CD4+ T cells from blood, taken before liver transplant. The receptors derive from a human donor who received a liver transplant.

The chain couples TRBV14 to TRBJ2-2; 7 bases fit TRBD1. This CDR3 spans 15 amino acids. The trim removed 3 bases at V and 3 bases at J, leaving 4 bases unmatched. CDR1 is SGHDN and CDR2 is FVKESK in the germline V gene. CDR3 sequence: CASSHNRGYTGELFF. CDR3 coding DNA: TGTGCCAGCAGCCACAACAGGGGTTACACCGGGGAGCTGTTTTTT.

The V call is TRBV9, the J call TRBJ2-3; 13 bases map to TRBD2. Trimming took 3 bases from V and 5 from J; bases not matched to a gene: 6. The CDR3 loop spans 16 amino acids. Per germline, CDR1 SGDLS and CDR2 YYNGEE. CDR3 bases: TGTGCCAGCAGCGCACAACTAGCGGGGGGGTTAGATACGCAGTATTTT. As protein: CASSAQLAGGLDTQYF.

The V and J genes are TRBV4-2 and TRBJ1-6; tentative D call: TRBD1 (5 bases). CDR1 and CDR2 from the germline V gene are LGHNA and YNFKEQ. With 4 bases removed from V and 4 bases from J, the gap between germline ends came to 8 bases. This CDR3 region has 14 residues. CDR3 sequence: CASSPGLYNSPLHF. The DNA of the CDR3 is TGTGCCAGCAGCCCGGGGCTGTATAATTCACCCCTCCACTTT.

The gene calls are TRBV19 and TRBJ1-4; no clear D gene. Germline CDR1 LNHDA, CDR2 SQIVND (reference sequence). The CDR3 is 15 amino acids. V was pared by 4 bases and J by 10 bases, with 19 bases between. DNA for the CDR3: TGTGCCAGTAGTAGAATGGCAGCCGAGGAGGGAAAACTGTTTTTT. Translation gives CASSRMAAEEGKLFF.

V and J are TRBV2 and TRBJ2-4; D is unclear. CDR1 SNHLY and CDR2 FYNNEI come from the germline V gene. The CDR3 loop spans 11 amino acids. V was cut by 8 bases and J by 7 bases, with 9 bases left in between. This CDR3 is CASVGGNIQYF. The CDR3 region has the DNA TGTGCCAGCGTCGGTGGGAACATTCAGTACTTC.

The CDR3 region has the DNA TGTGCCAGCAGTTACACCGGGACTAGCAACCGGGAGCTGTTTTTT. Amino acids: CASSYTGTSNRELFF. The V call is TRBV6-5, the J call TRBJ2-2; TRBD2 aligns across 9 bases. Germline CDR1 MNHEY, CDR2 SVGAGI. CDR3 length equals 15 residues. V shed 2 bases, J shed 9 bases, and the junction held 7 bases outside the gene matches.

CDR3 DNA sequence: TGTGCCAGCAGAAGAGACACCGGGGAGCTGTTTTTT. Residues: CASRRDTGELFF. J is TRBJ2-2 and V is TRBV11-3; D uncertain. This CDR3 spans 12 amino acids. Trimming left V 6 bases short and J 3 bases short, with 5 bases between. Germline V gives CDR1 SGHNT, CDR2 YENEEA.

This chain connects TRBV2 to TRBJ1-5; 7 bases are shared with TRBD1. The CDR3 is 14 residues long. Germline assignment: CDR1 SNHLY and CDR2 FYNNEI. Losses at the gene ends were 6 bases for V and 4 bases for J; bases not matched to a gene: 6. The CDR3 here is CASRAGTENQPQHF. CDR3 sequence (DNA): TGTGCCAGCAGAGCCGGGACAGAGAATCAGCCCCAGCATTTT.